At least ten counts were recorded for the clone carrying this TCR beta chain. Its specificity is unknown. TCRdb independently ran MiXCR on the 5' RACE reads; one entry per CDR3 protein. Here the sample spans about 160,000 distinct CDR3 sequences, 6% to 7.5% being singletons. V lost 3 bases and J 2 bases, leaving 11 bases between the germline ends. Germline-derived CDR1 and CDR2 are KGHSH and LQKENI. The CDR3 contains 15 residues. The data belong to a study of T cells after yellow fever vaccination. Study-level findings and limits: Though it reached lower strength, the secondary response hit its peak faster, day 5 versus 15. In post-booster samples, most primary-vaccination clones reappeared (just under 98% CD4, 70% to 90% CD8). Contamination of FACS-sorted repertoires by abundant clonotypes from the bulk population could occur.

The V gene is TRBV18, the J gene TRBJ1-3; no clear D gene. Sequenced here: CD4+ T cells sorted from PBMCs, sampled less than 6 days after the first yellow fever vaccination. The sequence came from a young man who received the YFV17D yellow fever vaccine. The chain's CDR3 is CASSPPSEPGNTIYF. As DNA, the CDR3 is TGTGCCAGCTCACCTCCTTCAGAGCCTGGAAACACCATATATTTT.